Described below is a single T cell receptor beta chain sequence and its context. Generated by immunoSEQ multiplex PCR, the TCRdb table keeps only in-frame clones and is missing some. The repertoire consists of fewer than 100,000 clones, with around 96% occurring once and the leading ten covering about 0.3%. The data originate from a study of technical replicates of blood from a handful of donors. Germline V gene sequence: CDR1 SGDLS, CDR2 YYNGEE. CDR3 length: 14 amino acids. The V end lost 4 bases, the J end lost 4 bases, and 13 bases lay between the germline ends. V is TRBV9 and J is TRBJ2-3; D perhaps matches TRBD2 (5 bases). The TCR was taken from a human donor in good health. Sequenced: T cells isolated from PBMCs. CDR3 sequence (DNA): TGTGCCAGCAGCTTTGGACTGGACGCAGATACGCAGTATTTT. This sequence encodes CASSFGLDADTQYF.